This T cell receptor (beta chain) stems from a study of blood T cell dynamics during melanoma immunotherapy. The method was immunoSEQ multiplex PCR; TCRdb's version includes in-frame clones alone and lacks a portion of them. This table has approximately 7,000 clones, approximately 88% appearing once. V lost 10 bases and J lost 2, with 13 bases in between. The CDR3 spans 13 residues. Germline V gene data show CDR1 as MNHEY and CDR2 as SVGAGI. Time point described: pre-treatment baseline. Sampling occurred pretreatment (T0) and at week 3 (W3), after cycle one of checkpoint blockade. The rearrangement links TRBV6-5 to TRBJ2-3; a possible D gene is TRBD1 (5 bases). This sequence originates from a human donor with melanoma. Some clones in this sample may be carry-over from other donors' samples. The material sequenced was blood, taken from a patient treated with checkpoint blockade. The CDR3 sequence is CATATEDTDTQYF. The CDR3 DNA is TGTGCCACCGCGACAGAAGACACAGATACGCAGTATTTT.